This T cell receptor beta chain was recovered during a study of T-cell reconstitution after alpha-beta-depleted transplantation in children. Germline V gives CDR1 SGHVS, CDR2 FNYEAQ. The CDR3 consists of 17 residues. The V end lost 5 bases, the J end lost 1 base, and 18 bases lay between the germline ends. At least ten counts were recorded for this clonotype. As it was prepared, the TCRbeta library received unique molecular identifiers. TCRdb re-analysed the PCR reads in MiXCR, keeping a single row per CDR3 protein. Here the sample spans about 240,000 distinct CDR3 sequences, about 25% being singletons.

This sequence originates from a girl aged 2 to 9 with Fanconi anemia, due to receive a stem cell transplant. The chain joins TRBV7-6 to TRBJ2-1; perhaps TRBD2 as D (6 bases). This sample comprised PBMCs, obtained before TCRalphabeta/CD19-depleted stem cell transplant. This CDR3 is CASSREPGTISYNEQFF. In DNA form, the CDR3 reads TGTGCCAGCAGCCGGGAGCCTGGGACCATATCCTACAATGAGCAGTTCTTC. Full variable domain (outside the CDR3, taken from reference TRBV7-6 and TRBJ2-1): GAGVSQSPRYKVTKRGQDVALRCDPISGHVSLYWYRQALGQGPEFLTYFNYEAQQDKSGLPNDRFSAERPEGSISTLTIQRTEQRDSAMYRCASSREPGTISYNEQFFGPGTRLTVL.